The 21 T cell receptor beta chains in this list originate from one sample, sequenced in a study of blood T cell repertoires in COVID-19 (dated by TCRdb to between 2020 and 2021). The library relied on the immunoSEQ multiplex PCR assay. Drawn from immuneACCESS, this table holds only the in-frame rearrangements with V and J called that TCRdb kept. Clones are partly lost; checked studies trace under half to an unresolved V gene and leave the rest unexplained. The table for this sample lists approximately 460,000 clones; roughly 89% of them were counted only once. 0.7% to 1% of the sample comes from the top ten. Sequencing was done on a sample of peripheral blood. These receptors were taken from a man aged 18 to 30 with COVID-19, enrolled during active disease.

The gene calls are TRBV10-1 and TRBJ2-7, with 10 bases that match TRBD2. CDR3 size: 14 residues. With 4 bases clipped from V and 6 bases from J, the junction kept 6 bases outside the gene matches. Germline loops: CDR1 WNHNN, CDR2 SYGVQD (reference sequence). CDR3 sequence reads: CASSGGTSEAEQYF. The CDR3 nucleotides read TGCGCCAGCAGTGGGGGGACTAGCGAAGCCGAGCAGTACTTC.

CDR3 in DNA: TGTGCCAGCAGCTTAGGATCTAGCGGGAGCGCTTACAATGAGCAGTTCTTC. Encoded protein: CASSLGSSGSAYNEQFF. The gene calls are TRBV7-9 and TRBJ2-1, with 10 nucleotides matching TRBD2. Trimming removed 1 base from V and 4 bases from J; junction bases left unmatched: 7. Per germline, CDR1 SEHNR and CDR2 FQNEAQ (reference sequence). The CDR3 is made up of 17 amino acids.

This clone has only one observation. The rearrangement uses TRBV4-1 and TRBJ2-7, with 9 bases fitting TRBD1. The CDR3 has 15 amino acids. V lost 1 base to trimming and J lost 4 bases; unmatched junction nucleotides: 5. Germline V gene data show CDR1 as MGHRA and CDR2 as YSYEKL. The CDR3, as DNA: TGCGCCAGCAGCCAAGGTGGACAGGGGAGTTACGAGCAGTACTTC. The encoded protein is CASSQGGQGSYEQYF.

This chain uses TRBV2 with TRBJ2-2; D unclear. Germline-derived CDR1 and CDR2 are SNHLY and FYNNEI. The CDR3 length is 13 residues. Trimming shortened V by 7 bases and J by 2 bases, and 8 bases separated the two germline ends. The CDR3 here is CASTRVNTGELFF. CDR3 DNA: TGTGCCAGCACCCGGGTCAACACCGGGGAGCTGTTTTTT.

The chain links TRBV11-2 to TRBJ2-3; D is perhaps TRBD2 (5 bases). This CDR3 region has 13 residues. V lost 5 bases, J lost 3 bases, and 9 bases lay in between. Germline V gene lookup returns CDR1 SGHAT and CDR2 FQNNGV. CDR3 nucleotides: TGTGCCAGCAGCCGGACTTTTACAGATACGCAGTATTTT. Translation gives CASSRTFTDTQYF.

The chain has TRBV4-1 and TRBJ1-1; possibly TRBD1 for D (6 bases). The germline CDR1 and CDR2 sequences are MGHRA and YSYEKL. V dropped 6 bases and J dropped 5 bases, with 16 bases sitting between them. This CDR3 is 14 amino acids long. Written as DNA, the CDR3 is TGCGCCAGCAGGCCAACAGGGACCGATACTGAAGCTTTCTTT. It codes for CASRPTGTDTEAFF.

This clone was recorded a few times. DNA for the CDR3: TGTGCCAGCAGCTTAACTCTGTCGGGAAGCAATGAGCAGTTCTTC. Translated: CASSLTLSGSNEQFF. V usage is TRBV7-3 and J usage is TRBJ2-1; possible D gene TRBD2, 5 bases. CDR1 and CDR2 from the germline V gene are SGHTA and FQGTGA. Between the trimmed V and J ends, which lost 0 bases and 6 bases, there was a span of 12 bases. CDR3 length: 15 amino acids. Together with reference TRBV7-3 and TRBJ2-1, the CDR3 gives the full variable domain: GAGVSQTPSNKVTEKGKYVELRCDPISGHTALYWYRQSLGQGPEFLIYFQGTGAADDSGLPNDRFFAVRPEGSVSTLKIQRTERGDSAVYLCASSLTLSGSNEQFFGPGTRLTVL.

The chain is built from TRBV4-1 and TRBJ2-3, with TRBD1 matching 8 bases. This CDR3 contains 17 residues. J was trimmed by 0 bases and V by 0 bases; bases with no gene match: 5. Germline V gene data show CDR1 as MGHRA and CDR2 as YSYEKL. The CDR3 loop is CASSQEGTGVSTDTQYF. The DNA for the CDR3 is TGCGCCAGCAGCCAAGAGGGGACAGGCGTTAGCACAGATACGCAGTATTTT.

In DNA, the CDR3 is TGTGCCACCAGTGATATACAGCGGAACTATGGCTACACCTTC. Amino acid sequence: CATSDIQRNYGYTF. The rearrangement joins TRBV24-1 to TRBJ1-2; D unresolved. The V end was cut by 3 bases, the J end by 2 bases, with 9 bases between. The CDR3 loop spans 14 amino acids. Germline CDR1 KGHDR, CDR2 SFDVKD.

A note on this clone: This sample includes further DNA sequences coding for the same CDR3. This chain joins TRBV27 and TRBJ1-1; D not certain. The V gene's germline CDR1 is MNHEY and CDR2 SMNVEV (reference sequence). This CDR3 region has 12 residues. V lost 6 bases, J lost 2 bases, and 7 bases lay in between. CDR3 residues: CASRSGNTEAFF. The CDR3 DNA is TGTGCCAGCAGATCAGGCAACACTGAAGCTTTCTTT.

The chain carries TRBV28 and TRBJ2-1, with a weak D call TRBD1 (5 bases). V shed 6 bases and J shed 7 bases, with 13 bases lying between them. This CDR3 contains 13 residues. Germline V lookup: CDR1 MDHEN, CDR2 SYDVKM. The CDR3 bases are TGTGCCAGCAGACAAGACAGTTATAATGAGCAGTTCTTC. As protein: CASRQDSYNEQFF.

V and J are TRBV3-1 (or the pseudogene TRBV3-2) and TRBJ2-5; TRBD1 matches at 10 bases. The CDR3 spans 16 residues. Germline V gene sequence: CDR1 LGHDT, CDR2 YNNKEL (reference sequence). The J segment lost 1 base and the V segment lost 5 bases, leaving 7 bases of the junction unmatched. CDR3 region: CASSEHGTGVQETQYF. CDR3 in DNA: TGTGCCAGCAGCGAGCATGGGACAGGGGTCCAAGAGACCCAGTACTTC.

The chain joins TRBV6-5 to TRBJ2-5; TRBD2 aligns across 9 bases. This CDR3 is 14 amino acids long. Germline CDR1 MNHEY, CDR2 SVGAGI. V lost 8 bases and J lost 6; bases outside the gene matches: 10. CDR3 in DNA: TGTGCCAGCGGGGATAGCGGGGGTGGGAAGACCCAGTACTTC. This codes for CASGDSGGGKTQYF.

This sequence joins TRBV12-3 or TRBV12-4 and TRBJ2-4; D is possibly TRBD1 (5 bases). V lost 6 bases and J lost 8, with 14 bases in between. CDR3 size: 13 residues. CDR3 bases: TGTGCCAGCAGGGAAGCAGGGCAGGACATTCAGTACTTC. This sequence encodes CASREAGQDIQYF.

This clone was observed a handful of times. V gene TRBV19 combines with J gene TRBJ1-2; possible D gene TRBD1, 5 bases. Deletions cut 6 bases from V and 2 bases from J, with 10 bases between. The CDR3 covers 13 residues. Germline values: CDR1 LNHDA, CDR2 SQIVND (reference sequence). The CDR3: CASRRQQNYGYTF. The CDR3 DNA reads as TGTGCCAGTAGGAGACAGCAAAACTATGGCTACACCTTC.

As concerns this clone: This same CDR3 is encoded by further DNA sequences in the sample. V gene TRBV15 combines with J gene TRBJ2-2, with TRBD2 as a possible D gene (5 bases). The CDR3 loop spans 15 amino acids. The germline V gene encodes CDR1 LNHNV and CDR2 YYDKDF (reference sequence). Trimming pared 0 bases from V and 2 bases from J, leaving 7 bases between. The CDR3 spells CATSRDPGNTGELFF. In nucleotides, the CDR3 is TGTGCCACCAGCAGAGATCCGGGAAACACCGGGGAGCTGTTTTTT.

V is TRBV2 and J is TRBJ2-7, with D unclear. The CDR3 consists of 13 residues. V lost 8 bases and J lost 1, with 12 bases in between. The germline gives CDR1 SNHLY, CDR2 FYNNEI. The CDR3 protein is CASEAAYSYEQYF. CDR3 nucleotide sequence: TGTGCCAGCGAGGCAGCTTATTCCTACGAGCAGTACTTC. Using reference TRBV2 and TRBJ2-7 for the parts outside the CDR3, the full variable domain is EPEVTQTPSHQVTQMGQEVILRCVPISNHLYFYWYRQILGQKVEFLVSFYNNEISEKSEIFDDQFSVERPDGSNFTLKIRSTKLEDSAMYFCASEAAYSYEQYFGPGTRLTVT.

This chain connects TRBV12-5 to TRBJ1-2, with D possibly matching TRBD1 (6 bases). With 6 bases removed from V and 0 bases from J, the gap between germline ends came to 14 bases. CDR1 is LGHNT and CDR2 is FRNRAP in the germline V gene. The CDR3 has 15 residues. The CDR3 reads CASGPTGTANYGYTF. The CDR3 nucleotides read TGTGCTAGTGGCCCAACAGGGACCGCTAACTATGGCTACACCTTC.

CDR3 nucleotide sequence: TGTGCCAGCAGCTTGAGATTACAGGGGGATGAAAAACTGTTTTTT. Translating it yields CASSLRLQGDEKLFF. The chain carries TRBV5-5 and TRBJ1-4; 8 bases map to TRBD1. CDR1 and CDR2 from the germline V gene are SGHKS and YYEKEE (reference sequence). The J segment lost 6 bases and the V segment lost 1 base, leaving 5 bases of the junction unmatched. The CDR3 sequence is 15 residues long.

This chain joins TRBV3-1 (or the pseudogene TRBV3-2) and TRBJ2-1; 8 positions agree with TRBD2. The CDR3 spans 17 residues. The germline gives CDR1 LGHDT, CDR2 YNNKEL (reference sequence). J lost 2 bases, V lost 1 base, and 7 bases had no gene match. CDR3 in amino acids: CASSQGGGGFAYNEQFF. CDR3 in DNA: TGTGCCAGCAGCCAAGGAGGCGGGGGGTTCGCCTACAATGAGCAGTTCTTC.

The chain has TRBV7-9 and TRBJ1-4, with D possibly being TRBD1 (5 bases). From germline, CDR1 is SEHNR and CDR2 FQNEAQ (reference sequence). V gave up 2 bases and J gave up 5 bases, with 9 bases separating them. The CDR3 covers 14 residues. The CDR3 is CASSLNGGNEKLFF. The CDR3 region has the DNA TGTGCCAGCAGCTTAAACGGGGGAAATGAAAAACTGTTTTTT.